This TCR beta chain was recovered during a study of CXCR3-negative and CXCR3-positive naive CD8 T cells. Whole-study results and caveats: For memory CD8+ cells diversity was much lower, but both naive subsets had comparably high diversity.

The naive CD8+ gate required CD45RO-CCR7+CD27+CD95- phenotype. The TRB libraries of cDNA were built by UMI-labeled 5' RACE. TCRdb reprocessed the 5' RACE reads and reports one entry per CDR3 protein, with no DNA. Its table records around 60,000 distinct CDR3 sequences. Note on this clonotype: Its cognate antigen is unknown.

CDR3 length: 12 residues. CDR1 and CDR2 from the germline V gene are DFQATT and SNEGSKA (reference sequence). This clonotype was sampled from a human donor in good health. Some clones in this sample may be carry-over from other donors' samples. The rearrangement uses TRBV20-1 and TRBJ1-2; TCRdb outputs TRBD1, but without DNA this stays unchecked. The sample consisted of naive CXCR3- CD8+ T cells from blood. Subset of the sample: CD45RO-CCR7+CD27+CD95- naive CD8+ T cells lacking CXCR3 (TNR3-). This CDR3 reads CSAPDGSSGYTF.